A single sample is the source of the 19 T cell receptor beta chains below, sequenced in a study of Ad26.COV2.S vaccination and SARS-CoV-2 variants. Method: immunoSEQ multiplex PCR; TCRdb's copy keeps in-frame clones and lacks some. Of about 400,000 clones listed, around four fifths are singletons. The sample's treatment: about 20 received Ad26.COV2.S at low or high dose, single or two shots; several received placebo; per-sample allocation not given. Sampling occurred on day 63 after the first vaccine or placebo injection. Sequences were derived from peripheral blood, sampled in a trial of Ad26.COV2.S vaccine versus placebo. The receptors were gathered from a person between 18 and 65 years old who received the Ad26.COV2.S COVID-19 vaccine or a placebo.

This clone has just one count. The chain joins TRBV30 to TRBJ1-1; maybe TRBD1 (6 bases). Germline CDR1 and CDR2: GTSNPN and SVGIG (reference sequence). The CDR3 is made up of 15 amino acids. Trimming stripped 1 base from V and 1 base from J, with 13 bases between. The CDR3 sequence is CAWSGLGGWNTEAFF. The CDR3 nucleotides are TGTGCCTGGAGTGGCCTTGGGGGCTGGAACACTGAAGCTTTCTTT.

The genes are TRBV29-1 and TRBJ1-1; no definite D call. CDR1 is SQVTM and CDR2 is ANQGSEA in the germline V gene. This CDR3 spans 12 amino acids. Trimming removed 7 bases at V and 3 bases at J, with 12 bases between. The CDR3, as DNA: TGCAGCGGAATGGACGGACACACTGAAGCTTTCTTT. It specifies CSGMDGHTEAFF.

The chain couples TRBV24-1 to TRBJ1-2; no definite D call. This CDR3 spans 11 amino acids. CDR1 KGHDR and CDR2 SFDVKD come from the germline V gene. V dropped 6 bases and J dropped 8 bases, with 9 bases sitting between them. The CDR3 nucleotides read TGTGCCACCAGTTACTTGGGCGGCTACACCTTC. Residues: CATSYLGGYTF.

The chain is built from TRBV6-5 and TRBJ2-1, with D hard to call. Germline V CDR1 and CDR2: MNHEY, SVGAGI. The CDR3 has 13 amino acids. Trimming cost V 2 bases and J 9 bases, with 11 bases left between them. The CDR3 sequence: CASSYPPGVEQFF. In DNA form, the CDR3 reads TGTGCCAGCAGTTACCCCCCGGGCGTTGAGCAGTTCTTC.

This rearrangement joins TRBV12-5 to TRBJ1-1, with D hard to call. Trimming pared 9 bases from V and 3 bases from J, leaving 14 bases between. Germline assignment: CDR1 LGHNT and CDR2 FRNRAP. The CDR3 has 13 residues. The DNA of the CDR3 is TGTGCTAGACCTACCCGGGCAGACACTGAAGCTTTCTTT. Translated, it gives CARPTRADTEAFF.

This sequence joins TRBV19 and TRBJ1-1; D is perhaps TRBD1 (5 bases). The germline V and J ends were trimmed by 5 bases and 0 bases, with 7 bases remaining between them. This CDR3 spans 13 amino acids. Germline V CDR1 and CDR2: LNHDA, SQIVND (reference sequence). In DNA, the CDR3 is TGTGCCAGTAGTGGGGCAGTGAACACTGAAGCTTTCTTT. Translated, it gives CASSGAVNTEAFF. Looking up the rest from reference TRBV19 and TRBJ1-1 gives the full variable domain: DGGITQSPKYLFRKEGQNVTLSCEQNLNHDAMYWYRQDPGQGLRLIYYSQIVNDFQKGDIAEGYSVSREKKESFPLTVTSAQKNPTAFYLCASSGAVNTEAFFGQGTRLTVV.

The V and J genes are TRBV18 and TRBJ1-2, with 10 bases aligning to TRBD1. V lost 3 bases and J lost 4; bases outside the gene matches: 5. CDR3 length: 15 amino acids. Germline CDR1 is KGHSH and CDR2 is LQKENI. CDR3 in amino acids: CASSPSTGGVYGYTF. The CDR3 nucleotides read TGTGCCAGCTCACCGTCGACAGGGGGCGTCTATGGCTACACCTTC.

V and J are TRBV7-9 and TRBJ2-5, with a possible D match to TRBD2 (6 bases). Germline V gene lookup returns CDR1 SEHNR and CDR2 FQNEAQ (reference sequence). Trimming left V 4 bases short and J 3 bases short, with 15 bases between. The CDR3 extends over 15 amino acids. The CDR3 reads CASSSAGLLKETQYF. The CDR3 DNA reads TGTGCCAGCAGCTCTGCGGGACTTTTAAAAGAGACCCAGTACTTC.

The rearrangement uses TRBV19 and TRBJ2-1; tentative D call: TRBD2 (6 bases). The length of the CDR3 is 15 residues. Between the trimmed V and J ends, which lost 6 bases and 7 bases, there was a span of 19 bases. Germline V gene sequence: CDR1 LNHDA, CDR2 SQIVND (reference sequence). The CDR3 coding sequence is TGTGCCAGTAGCACCTTTTTGGTGGGGGGTAATGAGCAGTTCTTC. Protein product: CASSTFLVGGNEQFF.

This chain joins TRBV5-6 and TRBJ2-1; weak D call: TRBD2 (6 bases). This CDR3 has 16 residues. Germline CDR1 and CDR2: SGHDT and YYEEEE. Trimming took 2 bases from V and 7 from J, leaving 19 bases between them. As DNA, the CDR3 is TGTGCCAGCAGCTTTGAATTTGGGCAGGAGGGTAATGAGCAGTTCTTC. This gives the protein CASSFEFGQEGNEQFF.

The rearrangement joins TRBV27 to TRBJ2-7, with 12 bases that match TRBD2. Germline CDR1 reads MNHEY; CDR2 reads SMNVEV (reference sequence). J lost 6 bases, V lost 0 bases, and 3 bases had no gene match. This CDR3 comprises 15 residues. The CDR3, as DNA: TGTGCCAGCAGTTTATCCGGGGGACTAGCGGGCGAGCAGTACTTC. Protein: CASSLSGGLAGEQYF.

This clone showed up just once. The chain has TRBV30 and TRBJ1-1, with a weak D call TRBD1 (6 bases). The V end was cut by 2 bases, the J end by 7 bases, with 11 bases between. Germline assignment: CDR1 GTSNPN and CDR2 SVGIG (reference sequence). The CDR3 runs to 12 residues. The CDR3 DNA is TGTGCCTGGAGTCCACAGGGAATTGAAGCTTTCTTT. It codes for CAWSPQGIEAFF.

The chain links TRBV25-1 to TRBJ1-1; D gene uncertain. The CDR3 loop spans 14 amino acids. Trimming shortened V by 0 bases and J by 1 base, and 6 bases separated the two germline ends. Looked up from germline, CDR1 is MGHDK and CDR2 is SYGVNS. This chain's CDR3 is CASSEYEGNTEAFF. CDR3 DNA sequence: TGTGCCAGCAGTGAATATGAAGGGAACACTGAAGCTTTCTTT.

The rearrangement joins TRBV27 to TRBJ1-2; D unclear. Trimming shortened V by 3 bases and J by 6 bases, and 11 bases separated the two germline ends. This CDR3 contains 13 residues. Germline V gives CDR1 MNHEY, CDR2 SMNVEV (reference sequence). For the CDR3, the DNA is TGTGCCAGCAGTTTTTCTGCTGGGGATGGCTACACCTTC. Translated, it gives CASSFSAGDGYTF.

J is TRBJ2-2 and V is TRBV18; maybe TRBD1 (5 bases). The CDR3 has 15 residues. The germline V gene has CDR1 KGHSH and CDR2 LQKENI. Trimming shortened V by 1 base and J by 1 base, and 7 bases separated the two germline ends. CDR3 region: CASSPRQGNTGELFF. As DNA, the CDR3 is TGTGCCAGCTCACCACGCCAGGGGAACACCGGGGAGCTGTTTTTT.

CDR3 region: CASSMTAGYTGELFF. DNA of the CDR3: TGTGCCAGTAGTATGACAGCGGGATACACCGGGGAGCTGTTTTTT. V is TRBV19 and J is TRBJ2-2; TRBD2 aligns across 7 bases. V dropped 3 bases and J dropped 3; count of bases not matched to a gene: 4. Per the germline V gene, CDR1 is LNHDA and CDR2 is SQIVND (reference sequence). The CDR3 has 15 residues.

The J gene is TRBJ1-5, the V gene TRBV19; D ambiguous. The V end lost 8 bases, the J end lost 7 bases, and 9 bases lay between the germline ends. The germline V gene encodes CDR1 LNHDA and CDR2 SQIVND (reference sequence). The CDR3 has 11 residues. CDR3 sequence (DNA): TGTGCCAGTTCTTTAGGACAGCCCCAGCATTTT. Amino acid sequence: CASSLGQPQHF.

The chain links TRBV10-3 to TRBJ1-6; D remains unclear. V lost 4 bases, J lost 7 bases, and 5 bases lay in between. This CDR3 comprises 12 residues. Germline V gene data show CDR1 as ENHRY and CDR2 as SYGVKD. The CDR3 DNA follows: TGTGCCATCAGTGCCGTCAATTCACCCCTCCACTTT. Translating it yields CAISAVNSPLHF.

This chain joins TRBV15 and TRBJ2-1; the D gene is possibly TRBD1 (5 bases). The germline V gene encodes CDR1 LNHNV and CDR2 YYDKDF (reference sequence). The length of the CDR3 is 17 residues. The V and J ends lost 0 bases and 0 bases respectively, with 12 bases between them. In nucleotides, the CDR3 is TGTGCCACCAGCAGAGATCCGCAGGGTAGCTCCTACAATGAGCAGTTCTTC. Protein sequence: CATSRDPQGSSYNEQFF. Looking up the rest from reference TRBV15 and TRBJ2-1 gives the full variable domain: DAMVIQNPRYQVTQFGKPVTLSCSQTLNHNVMYWYQQKSSQAPKLLFHYYDKDFNNEADTPDNFQSRRPNTSFCFLDIRSPGLGDTAMYLCATSRDPQGSSYNEQFFGPGTRLTVL.